These 19 T cell receptor beta chains originate from one sample sequenced in a study of T-cell memory formation after mild COVID-19. TCRdb re-analysed the 5' RACE reads in MiXCR, keeping a single row per CDR3 protein. Here the sample spans about 600,000 distinct CDR3 sequences, about 20% being singletons. The specimen sequenced was PBMCs or a T cell subset sorted from them (not recorded which). These receptor sequences come from an adult woman who had mild COVID-19 (a few samples of this study predate the infection). Cell type and time point are not known.

This clonotype appeared a few times. The chain employs TRBV29-1 and TRBJ2-5; D is possibly TRBD1 (6 bases). The germline V and J ends were trimmed by 2 bases and 4 bases, with 8 bases remaining between them. The CDR3 length is 12 residues. CDR1 and CDR2 (germline): SQVTM, ANQGSEA. CDR3 sequence: CSVEQGRETQYF. In DNA form, the CDR3 reads TGCAGCGTTGAACAGGGGCGAGAGACCCAGTACTTC. The full variable domain, completed using reference TRBV29-1 and TRBJ2-5, is SAVISQKPSRDICQRGTSLTIQCQVDSQVTMMFWYRQQPGQSLTLIATANQGSEATYESGFVIDKFPISRPNLTFSTLTVSNMSPEDSSIYLCSVEQGRETQYFGPGTRLLVL.

The V call is TRBV7-8, the J call TRBJ2-5; 8 bases are a match to TRBD1. Trimming removed 5 bases from V and 4 bases from J; junction bases left unmatched: 12. This CDR3 spans 16 amino acids. Germline assignment: CDR1 SGHVS and CDR2 FQNEAQ. The CDR3, as DNA: TGTGCCAGCAGCCCCGCGTGGGCAGGGGGCCGAGAGACCCAGTACTTC. This codes for CASSPAWAGGRETQYF.

The V and J genes are TRBV5-1 and TRBJ2-7, with 8 bases fitting TRBD1. The CDR3 runs to 14 residues. After removal of 5 bases from V and 4 bases from J, the junction contained 8 bases not matched to a gene. Germline-derived CDR1 and CDR2 are SGHRS and YFSETQ. CDR3: CASSPGDRPYEQYF. The CDR3 DNA reads as TGCGCCAGCAGTCCCGGGGACAGGCCGTACGAGCAGTACTTC.

The rearrangement uses TRBV6-6 and TRBJ1-1, with D perhaps TRBD1 (5 bases). Germline values: CDR1 MNHNY, CDR2 SVGAGI (reference sequence). Trimming pared 7 bases from V and 0 bases from J, leaving 12 bases between. The CDR3 consists of 14 residues. CDR3 sequence reads: CASIRQSMNTEAFF. In DNA, the CDR3 is TGTGCCAGCATCCGACAGAGCATGAACACTGAAGCTTTCTTT.

This clonotype has a handful of counts. The genes are TRBV7-9 and TRBJ2-7; 14 bases fit TRBD2. Trimming at V came to 5 bases and at J to 5 bases, leaving 8 bases not matched to a gene. From germline, CDR1 is SEHNR and CDR2 FQNEAQ (reference sequence). This CDR3 region has 16 residues. For the CDR3, the DNA is TGTGCCAGCAGCCTAGGGACTAGCGGGAGTAACGACGAGCAGTACTTC. Protein product: CASSLGTSGSNDEQYF.

V usage is TRBV5-1 and J usage is TRBJ1-2; 10 nucleotides match TRBD1. V shed 5 bases and J 3 bases; nucleotides not matched to a gene: 7. Germline assignment: CDR1 SGHRS and CDR2 YFSETQ. The CDR3 totals 15 residues. The CDR3, as DNA: TGCGCCAGCAGGCCCCGGGACAGGGGAGACTATGGCTACACCTTC. Its translation: CASRPRDRGDYGYTF.

This clonotype occurred a few times. This chain connects TRBV24-1 to TRBJ2-3, with D possibly matching TRBD1 (7 bases). This CDR3 has 15 residues. Germline V gives CDR1 KGHDR, CDR2 SFDVKD. Trimming removed 3 bases from V and 1 base from J, with 10 bases in between. The CDR3 region has the DNA TGTGCCACCAGTGATACAGGGGAGGGCACAGATACGCAGTATTTT. Translating gives CATSDTGEGTDTQYF.

There are a few counts of this clonotype. The CDR3 is CSVEWATSGANVLTF. CDR3 bases: TGCAGCGTTGAATGGGCTACCTCTGGGGCCAACGTCCTGACTTTC. V and J are TRBV29-1 and TRBJ2-6; no firm D call. This CDR3 comprises 15 residues. CDR1 and CDR2 from the germline V gene are SQVTM and ANQGSEA. The germline V and J ends were trimmed by 2 bases and 0 bases, with 8 bases remaining between them. The variable domain in full, with the rest retrieved from reference TRBV29-1 and TRBJ2-6, is SAVISQKPSRDICQRGTSLTIQCQVDSQVTMMFWYRQQPGQSLTLIATANQGSEATYESGFVIDKFPISRPNLTFSTLTVSNMSPEDSSIYLCSVEWATSGANVLTFGAGSRLTVL.

The chain carries TRBV11-2 and TRBJ2-1, with D tentatively TRBD2 (6 bases). This CDR3 is 13 amino acids long. CDR1 SGHAT and CDR2 FQNNGV come from the germline V gene. Trimming removed 0 bases at V and 15 bases at J, with 15 bases between. CDR3 nucleotide sequence: TGTGCCAGCAGCTTAGAGGCAGCGGGTCCTCCGTTCTTC. Amino acid sequence: CASSLEAAGPPFF.

The V call is TRBV19, the J call TRBJ2-7; D assignment may be TRBD1 or TRBD2 (7 bases each). The CDR3 consists of 13 residues. V shed 8 bases and J shed 6 bases, with 17 bases lying between them. Per the germline V gene, CDR1 is LNHDA and CDR2 is SQIVND (reference sequence). The CDR3, as DNA: TGTGCCAGTGCTAGCCAGGGGGAGGGCGAGCAGTACTTC. It is translated as CASASQGEGEQYF.

This clonotype turned up a few times. The gene calls are TRBV5-1 and TRBJ2-5; the D is unclear. CDR1 is SGHRS, CDR2 YFSETQ, per germline. CDR3 length equals 14 residues. V was cut by 1 base and J by 0 bases, with 7 bases left in between. The CDR3 loop is CASSLIVDQETQYF. DNA of the CDR3: TGCGCCAGCAGCTTGATTGTGGACCAAGAGACCCAGTACTTC.

The chain has TRBV2 and TRBJ2-6; D perhaps matches TRBD1 (6 bases). The CDR3 covers 19 residues. V was clipped by 4 bases and J by 0 bases, with 19 bases between them. Germline CDR1 is SNHLY and CDR2 is FYNNEI. The CDR3 loop is CASSGRNRASFSGANVLTF. In DNA form, the CDR3 reads TGTGCCAGCAGTGGCCGGAACAGGGCGTCATTCTCTGGGGCCAACGTCCTGACTTTC.

The chain joins TRBV7-3 to TRBJ2-1, with TRBD2 matching over 11 bases. Germline loops: CDR1 SGHTA, CDR2 FQGTGA. Trimming cost V 4 bases and J 7 bases; bases outside gene matches: 6. The CDR3 spans 15 residues. The CDR3 sequence is CASSSAGLAGNEQFF. DNA of the CDR3: TGTGCCAGCAGCTCCGCCGGACTAGCGGGTAATGAGCAGTTCTTC.

V usage is TRBV5-1 and J usage is TRBJ1-2; no clear D. CDR1 and CDR2 from the germline V gene are SGHRS and YFSETQ. This CDR3 region has 13 residues. Trimming took off 1 base at V and 3 bases at J, with 7 bases between the two ends. CDR3 region: CASSLSQYYGYTF. The CDR3, as DNA: TGCGCCAGCAGCTTGTCACAGTACTATGGCTACACCTTC.

J is TRBJ2-7 and V is TRBV7-6, with D possibly matching TRBD1 (6 bases). Trimming pared 0 bases from V and 2 bases from J, leaving 14 bases between. The CDR3 sequence is 16 residues long. CDR1 is SGHVS, CDR2 FNYEAQ, per germline. The CDR3 sequence: CASSLALGAVPYEQYF. The CDR3 DNA sequence: TGTGCCAGCAGCTTAGCTCTGGGGGCGGTCCCCTACGAGCAGTACTTC.

V gene TRBV7-2 combines with J gene TRBJ2-7; tentatively, D is TRBD2 (6 bases). V gave up 4 bases and J gave up 8 bases, with 18 bases separating them. This CDR3 has 14 residues. The germline CDR1 and CDR2 sequences are SGHTA and FQGNSA. CDR3 sequence: CASSSLRDSQQQYF. In DNA form, the CDR3 reads TGTGCCAGCAGCTCCCTCCGGGACTCTCAACAGCAGTACTTC.

The DNA of the CDR3 is TGCGCCAGCAGTGCGGGGGGTCGCGGGAAGAACACTGAAGCTTTCTTT. It codes for CASSAGGRGKNTEAFF. This sequence joins TRBV5-1 and TRBJ1-1, with D tentatively TRBD1 (5 bases). V lost 5 bases to trimming and J lost 1 base, with 18 bases between them. This CDR3 comprises 16 residues. Germline assignment: CDR1 SGHRS and CDR2 YFSETQ.

The chain carries TRBV20-1 and TRBJ2-7, with 7 bases aligning to TRBD1. The ends lost 5 bases at V and 5 bases at J; junction bases unmatched: 6. The CDR3 length is 12 residues. CDR1 DFQATT and CDR2 SNEGSKA come from the germline V gene (reference sequence). The CDR3 DNA reads TGCAGTGCTGACAGGGAAGGGAACGAGCAGTACTTC. Translation gives CSADREGNEQYF.

V usage is TRBV18 and J usage is TRBJ1-2, with 8 bases identical to TRBD1. Looked up from germline, CDR1 is KGHSH and CDR2 is LQKENI. Germline trimming cut 3 bases from V and 0 bases from J; bases unmatched to any gene: 12. The CDR3 covers 18 residues. The CDR3 here is CASSPSWQGANSNYGYTF. CDR3 coding DNA: TGTGCCAGCTCACCTTCTTGGCAGGGGGCGAATTCTAACTATGGCTACACCTTC.